This T cell receptor (beta chain) was sequenced in a study of blood T cell repertoires in COVID-19. Study background: Samples taken during acute and convalescent COVID-19 were collected in the United States, Italy and Spain.

Germline V lookup: CDR1 LNHDA, CDR2 SQIVND (reference sequence). The CDR3 has 13 amino acids. The V end was cut by 1 base, the J end by 4 bases, with 8 bases between. The assay was immunoSEQ multiplex PCR, and TCRdb's table has in-frame clones only and misses some. There are about 200,000 clones in the sample; roughly 81% occur only once, and around 5.2% lies in the top ten. The V gene is TRBV19, the J gene TRBJ2-7; no clear D. The sequence came from a woman aged 80 or over with acute or convalescent COVID-19. Specimen: peripheral blood. The CDR3, as DNA: TGTGCCAGTAGTATAGCAGCGCGGTACGAGCAGTACTTC. It codes for CASSIAARYEQYF.